The rows below give T cell receptor beta chains drawn from one sample of a study of blood T cells in healthy people across ages. MiXCR, applied by TCRdb to the 5' RACE reads, yields one record per CDR3 protein. The data contain some 1.4 million distinct CDR3 sequences, approximately 38% of them singletons. Sequencing was performed on blood. The receptors come from a woman between 18 and 29 years old in good health. The CDR3 runs from the conserved cysteine through the conserved F or W.

V gene	J gene	CDR3 protein
TRBV24-1	TRBJ2-1	CATSDQRGLNNEQFF
TRBV14	TRBJ1-2	CASSRNLPGQSYTF
TRBV20-1	TRBJ2-3	CSARTILGTDTQYF
TRBV10-3	TRBJ2-6	CAISDRVGANVLTF
TRBV27	TRBJ1-1	CASTRRGQNTEAFF
TRBV9	TRBJ1-2	CASSVAGSPNYGYTF
TRBV27	TRBJ1-1	CASSPSPNRVGSARPEAFF
TRBV20-1	TRBJ1-1	CSARDARNTEAFF
TRBV5-4	TRBJ2-2	CASSRQGPGELFF
TRBV7-6	TRBJ2-3	CASSLGTSGTSTDTQYF
TRBV28	TRBJ2-5	CASSFPGDGKRAQYF
TRBV6-5	TRBJ2-1	CASSYDLSYNEQFF
TRBV18	TRBJ2-1	CASSPPSSVESYNEQFF
TRBV21-1	TRBJ2-5	CASSKGGGGQDKYQETQYF
TRBV20-1	TRBJ2-5	CSARAGGVQETQYF
TRBV20-1	TRBJ2-1	CSARAGTGGRNEQFF
TRBV5-1	TRBJ2-1	CASSGMGLAANEQFF
TRBV5-1	TRBJ2-1	CASSLATGQSWEQFF
TRBV29-1	TRBJ2-1	CSVDTSANEQFF
TRBV12-3/TRBV12-4	TRBJ2-7	CASSSPPGLYEQYF
TRBV7-2	TRBJ1-1	CASSARGSQGVRYTEAFF
TRBV10-3	TRBJ2-1	CAISTGLAGNNEQFF
TRBV10-3	TRBJ1-1	CAISRIATEAFF
TRBV6-1	TRBJ2-5	CASSLTSTETQYF
TRBV20-1	NA	CSALKQETQYF
TRBV24-1	TRBJ2-1	CATSDSPGQGNSYNEQFF
TRBV20-1	TRBJ1-4	CSGRGGAGEKLFF
TRBV15	TRBJ2-7	CATSRTPSLGGTGQDEQYF
TRBV6-1	TRBJ1-3	CASISHLSGNTIYF
TRBV2	TRBJ2-3	CASLPSGTSSLTDTQYF
TRBV2	TRBJ2-1	CASSAPGLEYNEQFF
TRBV6-1	TRBJ2-1	CASSEMAGSYNEQFF
TRBV7-9	TRBJ2-3	CASSFTSGSSDTQYF
TRBV29-1	TRBJ2-7	CSVVAGRQYF
TRBV6-5	TRBJ2-7	CASSYSYSGIFYEQYF
TRBV5-1	TRBJ2-1	CASSFKVGEQFF
TRBV12-3/TRBV12-4	TRBJ2-7	CASSLVGVVNEQYF
TRBV5-1	NA	CASSGLSGGAYNEQYF
TRBV29-1	TRBJ2-1	CSVEGSGAYNEQFF
TRBV29-1	TRBJ1-4	CSANAPGGNEKLFF
TRBV11-2	TRBJ1-1	CASSPSGVAFF